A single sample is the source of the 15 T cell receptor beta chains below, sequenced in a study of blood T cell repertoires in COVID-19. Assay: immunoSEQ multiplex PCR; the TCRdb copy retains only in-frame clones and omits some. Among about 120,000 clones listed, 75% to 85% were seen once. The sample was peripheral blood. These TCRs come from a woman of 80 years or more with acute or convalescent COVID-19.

This CDR3 is CASSAGQGNTEAFF. The CDR3 region has the DNA TGTGCCAGCAGCGCAGGACAGGGGAACACTGAAGCTTTCTTT. The chain joins TRBV11-3 to TRBJ1-1, with 8 bases aligning to TRBD1. Germline assignment: CDR1 SGHNT and CDR2 YENEEA. The CDR3 contains 14 residues. The V segment lost 5 bases and the J segment 1 base; nucleotides outside the gene matches: 3.

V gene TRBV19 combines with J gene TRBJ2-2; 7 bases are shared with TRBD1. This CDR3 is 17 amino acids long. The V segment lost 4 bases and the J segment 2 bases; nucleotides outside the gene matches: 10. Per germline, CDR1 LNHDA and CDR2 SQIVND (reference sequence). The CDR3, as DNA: TGTGCCAGTAGTACTGCCCGTGGGACAGCTAACACCGGGGAGCTGTTTTTT. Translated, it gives CASSTARGTANTGELFF.

CDR3 sequence reads: CASKDNGGYTF. The CDR3 DNA reads TGCGCCAGCAAAGACAATGGTGGCTACACCTTC. This chain links TRBV5-1 with TRBJ1-2, with unresolved D. The V end was cut by 6 bases, the J end by 7 bases, with 10 bases between. CDR1 and CDR2 from the germline V gene are SGHRS and YFSETQ. This CDR3 is 11 amino acids long.

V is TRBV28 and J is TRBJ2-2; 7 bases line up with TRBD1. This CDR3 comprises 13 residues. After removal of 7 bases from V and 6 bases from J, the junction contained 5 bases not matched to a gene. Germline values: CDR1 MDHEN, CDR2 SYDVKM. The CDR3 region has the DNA TGTGCCAGCATTGACAGGGCAGCCGGGGAGCTGTTTTTT. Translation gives CASIDRAAGELFF.

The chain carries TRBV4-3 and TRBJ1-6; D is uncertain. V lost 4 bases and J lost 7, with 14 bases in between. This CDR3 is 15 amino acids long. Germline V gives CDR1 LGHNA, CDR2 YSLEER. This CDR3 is CASSLRGGYNSPLHF. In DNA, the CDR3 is TGCGCCAGCAGCCTACGGGGAGGGTACAATTCACCCCTCCACTTT.

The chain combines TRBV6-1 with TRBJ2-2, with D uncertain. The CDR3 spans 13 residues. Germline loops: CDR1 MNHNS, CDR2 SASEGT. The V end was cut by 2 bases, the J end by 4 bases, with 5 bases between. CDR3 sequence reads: CASSESGTGELFF. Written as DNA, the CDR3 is TGTGCCAGCAGTGAATCCGGCACCGGGGAGCTGTTTTTT.

CDR3 sequence (DNA): TGTGCCAGCAGCTTAGGGGTAGCGGGAGGGTGGAAGGATGAGCAGTTCTTC. This codes for CASSLGVAGGWKDEQFF. The rearrangement uses TRBV11-3 and TRBJ2-1; 11 bases align to TRBD2. The germline gives CDR1 SGHNT, CDR2 YENEEA. The CDR3 is 17 residues long. With 1 base clipped from V and 8 bases from J, the junction kept 10 bases outside the gene matches.

The CDR3 reads CASSQMGGEETQYF. DNA for the CDR3: TGTGCCAGCAGCCAAATGGGGGGGGAAGAGACCCAGTACTTC. V usage is TRBV3-1 (or the pseudogene TRBV3-2) and J usage is TRBJ2-5; 7 nucleotides align to TRBD2. V shed 2 bases and J 3 bases; nucleotides not matched to a gene: 3. This CDR3 has 14 residues. From germline, CDR1 is LGHDT and CDR2 YNNKEL (reference sequence).

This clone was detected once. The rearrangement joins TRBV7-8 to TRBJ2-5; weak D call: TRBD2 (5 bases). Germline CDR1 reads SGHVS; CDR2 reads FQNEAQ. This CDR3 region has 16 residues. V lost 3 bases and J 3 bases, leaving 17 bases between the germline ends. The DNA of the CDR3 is TGTGCCAGCAGCTTTCGGTCGGGGTGGGGAAAAGAGACCCAGTACTTC. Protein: CASSFRSGWGKETQYF.

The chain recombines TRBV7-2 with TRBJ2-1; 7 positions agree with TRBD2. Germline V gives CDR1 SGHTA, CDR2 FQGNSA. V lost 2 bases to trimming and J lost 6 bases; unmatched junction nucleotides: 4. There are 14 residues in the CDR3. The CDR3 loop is CASSLLRGVNEQFF. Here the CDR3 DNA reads TGTGCCAGCAGCTTACTTCGGGGGGTCAATGAGCAGTTCTTC.

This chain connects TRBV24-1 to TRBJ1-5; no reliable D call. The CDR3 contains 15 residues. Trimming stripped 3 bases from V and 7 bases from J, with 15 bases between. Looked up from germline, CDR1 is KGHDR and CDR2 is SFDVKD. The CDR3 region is CATSDELSAAQPQHF. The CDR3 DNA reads TGTGCCACCAGTGATGAGCTCTCCGCGGCGCAGCCCCAGCATTTT.

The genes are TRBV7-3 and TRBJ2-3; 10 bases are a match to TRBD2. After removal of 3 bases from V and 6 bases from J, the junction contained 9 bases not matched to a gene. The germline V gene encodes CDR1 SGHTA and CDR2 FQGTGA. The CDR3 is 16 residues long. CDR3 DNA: TGTGCCAGCAGCTTTTTAGCGGGGGGCTCTTGGGATACGCAGTATTTT. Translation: CASSFLAGGSWDTQYF.

The CDR3 DNA reads TGCAGCGTTGCTCTAGCGGGGGGCCCAGGGGGCAATGAGCAGTTCTTC. This gives the protein CSVALAGGPGGNEQFF. The chain uses TRBV29-1 and TRBJ2-1; 11 bases fit TRBD2. The CDR3 runs to 16 residues. V lost 4 bases to trimming and J lost 6 bases; unmatched junction nucleotides: 11. CDR1 SQVTM and CDR2 ANQGSEA come from the germline V gene.

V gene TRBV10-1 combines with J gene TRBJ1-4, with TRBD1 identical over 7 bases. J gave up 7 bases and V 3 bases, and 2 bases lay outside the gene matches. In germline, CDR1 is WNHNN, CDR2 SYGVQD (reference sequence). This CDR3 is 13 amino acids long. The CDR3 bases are TGCGCCAGCAGTGAAGGGGGCAGTGAAAAACTGTTTTTT. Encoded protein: CASSEGGSEKLFF.

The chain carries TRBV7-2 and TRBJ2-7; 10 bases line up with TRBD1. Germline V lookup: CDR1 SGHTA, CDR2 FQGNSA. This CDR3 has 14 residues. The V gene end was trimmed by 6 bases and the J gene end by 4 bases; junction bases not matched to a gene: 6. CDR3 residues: CASSRQGALYEQYF. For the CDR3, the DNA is TGTGCCAGCAGTCGACAGGGGGCCTTGTACGAGCAGTACTTC.